Below, one T cell receptor (beta chain) is given with its context. V lost 6 bases, J lost 1 base, and 9 bases lay in between. Per germline, CDR1 SNHLY and CDR2 FYNNEI. This CDR3 has 13 residues. It was template switching that added a universal primer site, and there were unique molecular identifiers on the cDNA. TCRdb processed the 5' RACE reads anew with MiXCR; each CDR3 protein has one entry. The sample has roughly 250,000 distinct CDR3 sequences, around 15% seen once; the top ten hold 8.5% to 10%. This entry comes from a study of identical twins. Sample: memory (CD45RO+) T cells sorted from blood. The chain links TRBV2 to TRBJ1-1; D is undetermined. This receptor was taken from a woman under 30 in good health. The CDR3 sequence is CASRYQANTEAFF. The CDR3, as DNA: TGTGCCAGCAGGTATCAGGCGAACACTGAAGCTTTCTTT. Supplemented by reference TRBV2 and TRBJ1-1, the full variable domain reads EPEVTQTPSHQVTQMGQEVILRCVPISNHLYFYWYRQILGQKVEFLVSFYNNEISEKSEIFDDQFSVERPDGSNFTLKIRSTKLEDSAMYFCASRYQANTEAFFGQGTRLTVV.